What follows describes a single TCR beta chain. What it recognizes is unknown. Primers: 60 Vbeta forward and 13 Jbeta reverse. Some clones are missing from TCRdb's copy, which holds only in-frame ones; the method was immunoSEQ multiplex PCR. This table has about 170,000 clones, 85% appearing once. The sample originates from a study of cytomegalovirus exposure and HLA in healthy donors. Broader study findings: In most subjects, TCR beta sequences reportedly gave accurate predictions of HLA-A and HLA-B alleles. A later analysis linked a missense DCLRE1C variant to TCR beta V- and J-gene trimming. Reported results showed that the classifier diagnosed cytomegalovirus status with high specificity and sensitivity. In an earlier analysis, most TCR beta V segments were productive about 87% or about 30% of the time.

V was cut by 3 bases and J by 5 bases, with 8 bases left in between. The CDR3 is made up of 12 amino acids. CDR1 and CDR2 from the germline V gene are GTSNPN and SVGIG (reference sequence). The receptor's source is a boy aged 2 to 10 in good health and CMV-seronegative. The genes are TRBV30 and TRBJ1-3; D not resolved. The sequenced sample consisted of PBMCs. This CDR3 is CAWSNSRNTIYF. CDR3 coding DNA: TGTGCCTGGAGCAACAGTAGAAACACCATATATTTT.